This T cell receptor (beta chain) emerged from a study of technical replicates of blood from several donors. Germline V lookup: CDR1 SGHNT, CDR2 YYREEE (reference sequence). After removal of 3 bases from V and 4 bases from J, the junction contained 5 bases not matched to a gene. The CDR3 is 16 amino acids. Produced via immunoSEQ multiplex PCR; TCRdb's table is partial and in-frame only. This sample yields around 57,000 clones, of which roughly 92% are seen a single time; approximately 0.22% belongs to the top ten. The TCR comes from a human donor in good health. The chain combines TRBV5-4 with TRBJ2-2, with 11 nucleotides matching TRBD2. Sample: T cells isolated from PBMCs. CDR3 nucleotides: TGTGCCAGCAGCTACGGCGGGACTAGCGGCACCGGGGAGCTGTTTTTT. Protein: CASSYGGTSGTGELFF.